This T cell receptor beta chain comes out of a study of identical twins. Study-level points and caveats: Out-of-frame alpha sequences shared by twins showed excess low generation probability. Cross-sectional statistical analysis was relied on for the conclusions, without the same donors being followed. Models underestimated out-of-frame TCR alpha sharing in monozygotic twins. Zero-insertion analyses might be partly confounded by invariant T cells like MAIT and iNKT.

The ends lost 1 base at V and 4 bases at J; junction bases unmatched: 7. From germline, CDR1 is SGHRS and CDR2 YFSETQ. The CDR3 covers 16 residues. Details on this clonotype: Its matching antigen is unknown.

MiXCR, run by TCRdb on the 5' RACE reads, gives a single entry per CDR3 protein. The data hold around 250,000 distinct CDR3 sequences, with 6.5% to 9.5% observed a single time. These sequences were also reported in another study, on yellow fever vaccine responses in identical twins.

Sequencing was performed on CD8+ T cells sorted from blood. This chain connects TRBV5-1 to TRBJ2-7, with 11 bases matching TRBD2. This TCR came from a woman aged 18-30 years in good health. The CDR3 sequence is CASSLLLAGVLYEQYF. CDR3 DNA sequence: TGCGCCAGCAGCTTGTTACTAGCGGGGGTCCTATACGAGCAGTACTTC.